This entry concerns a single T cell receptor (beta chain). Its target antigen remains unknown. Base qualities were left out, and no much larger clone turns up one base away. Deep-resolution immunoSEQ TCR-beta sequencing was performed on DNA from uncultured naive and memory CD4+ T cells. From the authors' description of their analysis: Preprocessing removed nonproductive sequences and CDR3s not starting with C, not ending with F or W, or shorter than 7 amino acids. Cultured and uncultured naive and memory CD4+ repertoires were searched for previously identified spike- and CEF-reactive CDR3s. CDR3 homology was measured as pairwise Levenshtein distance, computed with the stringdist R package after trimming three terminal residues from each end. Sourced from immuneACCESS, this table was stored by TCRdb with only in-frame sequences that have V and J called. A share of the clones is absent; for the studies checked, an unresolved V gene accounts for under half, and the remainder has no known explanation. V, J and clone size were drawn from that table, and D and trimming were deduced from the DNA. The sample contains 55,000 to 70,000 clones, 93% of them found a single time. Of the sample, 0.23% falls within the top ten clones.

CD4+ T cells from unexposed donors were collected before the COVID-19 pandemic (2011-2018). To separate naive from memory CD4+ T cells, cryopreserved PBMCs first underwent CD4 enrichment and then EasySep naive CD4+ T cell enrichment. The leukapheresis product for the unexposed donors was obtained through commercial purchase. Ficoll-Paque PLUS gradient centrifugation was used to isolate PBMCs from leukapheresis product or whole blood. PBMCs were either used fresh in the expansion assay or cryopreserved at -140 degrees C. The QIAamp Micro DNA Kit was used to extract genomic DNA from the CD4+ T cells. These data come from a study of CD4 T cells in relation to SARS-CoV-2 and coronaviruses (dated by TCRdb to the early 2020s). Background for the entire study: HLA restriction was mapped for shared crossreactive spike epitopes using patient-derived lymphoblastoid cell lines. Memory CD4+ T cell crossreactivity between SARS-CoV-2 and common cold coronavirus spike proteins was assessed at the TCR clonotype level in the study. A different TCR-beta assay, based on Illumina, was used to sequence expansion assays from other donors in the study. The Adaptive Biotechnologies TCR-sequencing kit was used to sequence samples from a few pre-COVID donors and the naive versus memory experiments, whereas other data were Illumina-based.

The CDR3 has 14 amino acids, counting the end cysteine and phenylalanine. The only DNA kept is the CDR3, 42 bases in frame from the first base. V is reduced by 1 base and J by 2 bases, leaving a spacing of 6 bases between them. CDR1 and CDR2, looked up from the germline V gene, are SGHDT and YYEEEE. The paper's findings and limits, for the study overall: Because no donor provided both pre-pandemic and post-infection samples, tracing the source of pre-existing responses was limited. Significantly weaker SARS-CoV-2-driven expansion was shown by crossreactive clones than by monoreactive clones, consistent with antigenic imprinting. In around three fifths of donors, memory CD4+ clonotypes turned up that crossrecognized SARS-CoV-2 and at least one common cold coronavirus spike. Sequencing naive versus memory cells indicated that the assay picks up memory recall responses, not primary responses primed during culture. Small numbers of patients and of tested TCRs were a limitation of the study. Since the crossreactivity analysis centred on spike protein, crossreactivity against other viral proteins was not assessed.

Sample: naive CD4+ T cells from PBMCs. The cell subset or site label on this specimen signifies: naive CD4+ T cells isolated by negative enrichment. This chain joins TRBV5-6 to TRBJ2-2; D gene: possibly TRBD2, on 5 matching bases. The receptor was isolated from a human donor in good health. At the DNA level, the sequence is TGTGCCAGCAGCTTGAGCGGTAACACCGGGGAGCTGTTTTTT. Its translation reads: CASSLSGNTGELFF.